A single sample gave rise to the 30 T cell receptor beta chains below, sequenced in a study. Cells sorted as Tregs were CD4+, CD25+ and CD127-/low. TCRdb passed the 5' RACE reads through MiXCR, listing each CDR3 protein once. Among over 45,000 distinct CDR3 sequences listed, less than 30% were seen once. Sequencing was performed on tumor-infiltrating Tregs sorted from the breast tumor. The receptors were gathered from a female donor with breast cancer.

As to this clonotype: A junction end diverges from the germline sequence, so it may reflect a read error. V usage is TRBV6-5 and J usage is TRBJ1-1; D may be TRBD1 (5 bases). The length of the CDR3 is 14 residues. From germline, CDR1 is MNHEY and CDR2 SVGAGI. The CDR3 nucleotides are TGTGCCAGCAGAACCGACAGACCGAACACTGAAGCTGTCTTT. Translating it yields CASRTDRPNTEAVF.

In regard to this clonotype: With a much larger clone just one base away, this may be a read error. The chain is built from TRBV4-1 and TRBJ2-1; D ambiguous. The CDR3 totals 16 residues. V was pared by 1 base and J by 2 bases, with 12 bases between. Germline V gene data show CDR1 as MGHRA and CDR2 as YSYEKL. CDR3 bases: TGCGCCAGCAGCCAAGTTAATCTTGTCCCCTACAATGAGCAGTTCTTC. Translating gives CASSQVNLVPYNEQFF.

On this clonotype itself: One end of the junction is discordant with germline, which a read error may explain. This sequence joins TRBV6-5 and TRBJ2-3, with D perhaps assigned TRBD1 or TRBD2 (6 bases each). CDR3 size: 13 residues. Germline CDR1 MNHEY, CDR2 SVGAGI. CDR3 sequence: CATGRDTSDAQYF. The DNA for the CDR3 is TGTGCCACCGGGCGGGACACATCAGATGCGCAGTATTTT.

The chain recombines TRBV13 with TRBJ2-5; D tentatively fits TRBD1 or TRBD2 (5 bases each). There are 15 residues in the CDR3. Trimming stripped 5 bases from V and 1 base from J, with 14 bases between. Germline CDR1 PRHDT, CDR2 FYEKMQ (reference sequence). CDR3 sequence: CASSDNRDPQETQYF. The CDR3 region has the DNA TGTGCCAGCAGCGATAACCGGGACCCCCAAGAGACCCAGTACTTC. Full variable domain (remainder filled in from reference TRBV13 and TRBJ2-5): AAGVIQSPRHLIKEKRETATLKCYPIPRHDTVYWYQQGPGQDPQFLISFYEKMQSDKGSIPDRFSAQQFSDYHSELNMSSLELGDSALYFCASSDNRDPQETQYFGPGTRLLVL.

This chain joins TRBV20-1 and TRBJ2-2; D is perhaps TRBD2 (5 bases). The germline CDR1 and CDR2 sequences are DFQATT and SNEGSKA (reference sequence). This CDR3 is built from 15 residues. Trimming took 3 bases from V and 0 from J, leaving 11 bases between them. CDR3 nucleotides: TGCAGTGCTAGCGGTTCGGGGACGAACACCGGGGAGCTGTTTTTT. Translated: CSASGSGTNTGELFF.

As regards this clonotype: The conserved phenylalanine or tryptophan normally closing the CDR3 is absent here, so this likely arose from a read error. The rearrangement uses TRBV7-2 and TRBJ1-5; D gene unclear. CDR3 length: 16 amino acids. CDR1 SGHTA and CDR2 FQGNSA come from the germline V gene. V was pared by 3 bases and J by 0 bases, with 12 bases between. CDR3 in amino acids: CASSLRGGSSNQPQHS. CDR3 bases: TGTGCCAGCAGCTTGCGGGGAGGAAGTAGCAATCAGCCCCAGCATTCT.

This sequence joins TRBV27 and TRBJ2-2, with 9 bases fitting TRBD1. Germline lookup yields CDR1 MNHEY and CDR2 SMNVEV (reference sequence). This CDR3 region has 19 residues. J was trimmed by 5 bases and V by 4 bases; bases with no gene match: 17. The DNA for the CDR3 is TGTGCCAGCAGTTACAGCAGAAGATGGACAGGGGTAAATACCGGGGAGCTGTTTTTT. It yields the protein CASSYSRRWTGVNTGELFF.

The chain employs TRBV28 and TRBJ2-7, with 11 bases lining up with TRBD2. CDR3 size: 15 residues. CDR1 and CDR2 from the germline V gene are MDHEN and SYDVKM. V dropped 5 bases and J dropped 5; count of bases not matched to a gene: 8. The CDR3: CASSLTSGSPHEQYF. The CDR3 bases are TGTGCCAGCAGTCTAACTAGCGGGAGTCCCCACGAGCAGTACTTC.

This sequence joins TRBV20-1 and TRBJ1-5; D gene uncertain. Germline CDR1 and CDR2: DFQATT and SNEGSKA (reference sequence). Deletions cut 0 bases from V and 0 bases from J, with 18 bases between. This CDR3 is 18 amino acids long. The CDR3 sequence is CSARDSGSRTGSNQPQHF. The CDR3 coding sequence is TGCAGTGCTAGAGATTCTGGATCTAGGACGGGTAGCAATCAGCCCCAGCATTTT.

This clonotype was recorded at least ten times. The chain couples TRBV27 to TRBJ2-3; D unresolved. V was clipped by 8 bases and J by 10 bases, with 22 bases between them. CDR3 size: 14 residues. Germline CDR1 is MNHEY and CDR2 is SMNVEV (reference sequence). The CDR3 region is CASALNPRAAAQYF. The DNA of the CDR3 is TGTGCCAGCGCATTGAACCCTAGGGCCGCTGCGCAGTATTTT.

The V call is TRBV20-1, the J call TRBJ1-6, with D maybe TRBD1 (5 bases). The CDR3 sequence is 19 residues long. The germline V gene encodes CDR1 DFQATT and CDR2 SNEGSKA (reference sequence). Trimming took off 1 base at V and 7 bases at J, with 26 bases between the two ends. The CDR3 reads CSARVQRDYPSFRNSPLHF. As DNA, the CDR3 is TGCAGTGCTAGAGTACAACGGGACTATCCCTCTTTTCGGAATTCACCCCTCCACTTT.

V and J are TRBV20-1 and TRBJ2-5; TRBD2 might be the D (6 bases). Trimming pared 5 bases from V and 3 bases from J, leaving 13 bases between. In germline, CDR1 is DFQATT, CDR2 SNEGSKA (reference sequence). This CDR3 is 13 amino acids long. Here the CDR3 DNA reads TGCAGTGCTCTCCCCTGGGGGGAAGAGACCCAGTACTTC. This translates into CSALPWGEETQYF.

The chain recombines TRBV7-2 with TRBJ2-4, with no clear D. V was trimmed by 5 bases and J by 0 bases, leaving 14 bases between them. Germline V gives CDR1 SGHTA, CDR2 FQGNSA. The CDR3 totals 16 residues. CDR3 residues: CASSTVGFLAKNIQYF. The CDR3, as DNA: TGTGCCAGCAGCACGGTCGGCTTCCTAGCCAAAAACATTCAGTACTTC.

This clonotype turned up a few times. This chain links TRBV6-2 or TRBV6-3 with TRBJ2-4; TRBD2 matches 9 bases. The CDR3 has 17 residues. Germline V lookup: CDR1 MNHEY, CDR2 SVGEGT. Germline trimming cut 2 bases from V and 1 base from J; bases unmatched to any gene: 6. The CDR3, as DNA: TGTGCCAGCAGTTACGTTCCCAGCGGGAGGGCCAAAAACATTCAGTACTTC. This encodes CASSYVPSGRAKNIQYF.

The table lists this clonotype with a few counts. The V gene is TRBV7-3, the J gene TRBJ2-1; D may match TRBD1 or TRBD2 (7 bases each). V was clipped by 5 bases and J by 11 bases, with 13 bases between them. Germline lookup yields CDR1 SGHTA and CDR2 FQGTGA. The CDR3 loop spans 12 amino acids. DNA for the CDR3: TGTGCCAGCAGCCCAGGGGGACTAAAGCAGTTCTTC. As protein: CASSPGGLKQFF.

This clonotype was found a few times. CDR3 loop: CSAIHSSGRADEQYF. The CDR3 nucleotides read TGCAGTGCTATCCACTCTAGCGGGAGGGCGGACGAGCAGTACTTC. The gene calls are TRBV20-1 and TRBJ2-7; 12 bases align to TRBD2. Per the germline V gene, CDR1 is DFQATT and CDR2 is SNEGSKA (reference sequence). Unmatched junction bases numbered 9, after V lost 4 bases and J lost 5 bases. The CDR3 runs to 15 residues.

V is TRBV7-9 and J is TRBJ1-1; D ambiguous. The CDR3 consists of 16 residues. Trimming took 5 bases from V and 4 from J, leaving 20 bases between them. CDR1 and CDR2 from the germline V gene are SEHNR and FQNEAQ (reference sequence). This chain's CDR3 is CASSPDVRAKGTEAFF. In DNA, the CDR3 is TGTGCCAGCAGCCCCGATGTTAGGGCGAAGGGCACTGAAGCTTTCTTT.

Ten or more counts support this clonotype. The rearrangement joins TRBV9 to TRBJ2-3, with TRBD2 as a possible D gene (5 bases). Germline V gives CDR1 SGDLS, CDR2 YYNGEE. This CDR3 contains 14 residues. Trimming shortened V by 0 bases and J by 8 bases, and 13 bases separated the two germline ends. The CDR3 coding sequence is TGTGCCAGCAGCGTAGGGGGTCTGGGGAGTACGCAGTATTTT. Translating gives CASSVGGLGSTQYF.

The chain recombines TRBV6-5 with TRBJ2-7, with 8 bases lining up with TRBD1. The CDR3 has 15 residues. After removal of 6 bases from V and 2 bases from J, the junction contained 9 bases not matched to a gene. Germline assignment: CDR1 MNHEY and CDR2 SVGAGI. The chain's CDR3 is CASRRPGQGTYEQYF. As DNA, the CDR3 is TGTGCCAGCAGACGACCCGGACAGGGTACCTACGAGCAGTACTTC.

The CDR3 loop reads CASSHNRDSYNEQFF. In DNA, the CDR3 is TGCGCCAGCAGCCACAACAGGGACAGCTACAATGAGCAGTTCTTC. This chain joins TRBV5-1 and TRBJ2-1, with 7 bases lining up with TRBD1. The CDR3 runs to 15 residues. The ends lost 4 bases at V and 3 bases at J; junction bases unmatched: 7. CDR1 is SGHRS, CDR2 YFSETQ, per germline.

This clonotype has a count of ten or more. The chain uses TRBV7-9 and TRBJ2-5; D gene ambiguous. Trimming shortened V by 5 bases and J by 5 bases, and 9 bases separated the two germline ends. The germline V gene encodes CDR1 SEHNR and CDR2 FQNEAQ (reference sequence). The CDR3 consists of 12 residues. CDR3 DNA: TGTGCCAGCAGCCAGGACGGGGAGACCCAGTACTTC. Translating gives CASSQDGETQYF.

This clonotype was recorded a few times. This chain joins TRBV24-1 and TRBJ1-3; D might be TRBD1 (5 bases). There are 12 residues in the CDR3. Germline assignment: CDR1 KGHDR and CDR2 SFDVKD. The V gene lost 10 bases and the J gene lost 0 bases, with 6 bases spanning the gap. Written as DNA, the CDR3 is TGTGCCACTCAGGGCTCTGGAAACACCATATATTTT. It is translated as CATQGSGNTIYF.

This clonotype occurred many times. The chain joins TRBV7-2 to TRBJ2-5, with TRBD2 identical over 11 bases. The CDR3 extends over 14 amino acids. V shed 4 bases, J shed 5 bases, and the junction held 3 bases outside the gene matches. CDR1 is SGHTA and CDR2 is FQGNSA in the germline V gene. The CDR3 DNA reads as TGTGCCAGCAGCTCCCGACTAGCGGGGGAGACCCAGTACTTC. Residues: CASSSRLAGETQYF. The whole variable domain, remainder taken from reference TRBV7-2 and TRBJ2-5, is GAGVSQSPSNKVTEKGKDVELRCDPISGHTALYWYRQSLGQGLEFLIYFQGNSAPDKSGLPSDRFSAERTGGSVSTLTIQRTQQEDSAVYLCASSSRLAGETQYFGPGTRLLVL.

For this clonotype: At one end, the junction sequence differs from germline, possibly due to a read error. The chain employs TRBV7-2 and TRBJ1-2, with D tentatively TRBD1 (5 bases). CDR3 length equals 15 residues. Germline values: CDR1 SGHTA, CDR2 FQGNSA. The CDR3 DNA reads TGTGCCGGCAGCTTAGACAGCGCGAGTAACCATGGCTACACCTTC. The encoded protein is CAGSLDSASNHGYTF.

This clonotype came up many times. Written as DNA, the CDR3 is TGTGCCAGCAGCCCGCAGGGGATGTACAATGAGCAGTTCTTC. It translates to CASSPQGMYNEQFF. The rearrangement uses TRBV9 and TRBJ2-1; possibly TRBD1 for D (6 bases). The V gene lost 4 bases and the J gene lost 4 bases, with 12 bases spanning the gap. The CDR3 spans 14 residues. Germline V gene lookup returns CDR1 SGDLS and CDR2 YYNGEE.

This chain uses TRBV5-1 with TRBJ2-2; tentatively, D is TRBD1 (5 bases). The CDR3 has 14 residues. Germline-derived CDR1 and CDR2 are SGHRS and YFSETQ. Trimming took 3 bases from V and 2 from J, leaving 8 bases between them. The CDR3 sequence is CASSSGQNTGELFF. The DNA of the CDR3 is TGCGCCAGCAGCTCCGGACAAAACACCGGGGAGCTGTTTTTT.

Only a few counts were recorded for this clonotype. This chain uses TRBV2 with TRBJ2-7; TRBD1 aligns across 11 bases. The CDR3 sequence is 15 residues long. The J segment lost 5 bases and the V segment lost 4 bases, leaving 7 bases of the junction unmatched. Germline loops: CDR1 SNHLY, CDR2 FYNNEI. DNA for the CDR3: TGTGCCAGCAGTGGCTCGGACAGGGGGCTCGACGAGCAGTACTTC. Encoded protein: CASSGSDRGLDEQYF. The entire variable domain, with the rest obtained from reference TRBV2 and TRBJ2-7, is as follows: EPEVTQTPSHQVTQMGQEVILRCVPISNHLYFYWYRQILGQKVEFLVSFYNNEISEKSEIFDDQFSVERPDGSNFTLKIRSTKLEDSAMYFCASSGSDRGLDEQYFGPGTRLTVT.

The chain employs TRBV20-1 and TRBJ2-5; unclear D gene. This CDR3 contains 11 residues. Germline CDR1 and CDR2: DFQATT and SNEGSKA (reference sequence). The V and J ends lost 3 bases and 4 bases respectively, with 6 bases between them. The CDR3 DNA is TGCAGTGCTAGCCCATCAGAGACCCAGTACTTC. Translated: CSASPSETQYF.

This sequence joins TRBV5-1 and TRBJ2-7; D possibly corresponds to TRBD1 (6 bases). Germline loops: CDR1 SGHRS, CDR2 YFSETQ. Between the trimmed V and J ends, which lost 4 bases and 3 bases, there was a span of 14 bases. The CDR3 runs 14 residues. The CDR3 DNA reads TGCGCCAGCAGCGGCCGGGACAACTACTACGAGCAGTACTTC. It encodes CASSGRDNYYEQYF.

This clonotype came up a few times. An end of the junction does not agree with germline; a read error may underlie this. The chain joins TRBV7-8 to TRBJ1-6; D gene unclear. There are 16 residues in the CDR3. Germline CDR1 reads SGHVS; CDR2 reads FQNEAQ. CDR3 amino acids: CASRLGGGVNNSPLHF. The CDR3 region has the DNA TGTGCCAGCAGGTTAGGAGGTGGAGTCAATAATTCACCCCTCCACTTT.